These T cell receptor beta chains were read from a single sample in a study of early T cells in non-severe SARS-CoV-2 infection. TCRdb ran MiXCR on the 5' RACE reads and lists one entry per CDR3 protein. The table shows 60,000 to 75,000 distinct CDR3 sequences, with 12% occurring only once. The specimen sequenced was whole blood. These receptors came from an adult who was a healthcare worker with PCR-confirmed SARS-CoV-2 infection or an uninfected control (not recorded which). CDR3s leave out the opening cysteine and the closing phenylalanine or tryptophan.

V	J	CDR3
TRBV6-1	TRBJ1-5	ASSEAMGAGNQPQH
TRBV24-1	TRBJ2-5	ATSDLPVETQY
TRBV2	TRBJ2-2	ASSATSGRGGGELF
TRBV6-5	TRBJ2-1	ASSYARGEQF
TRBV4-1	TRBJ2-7	ASSRGGQGQY
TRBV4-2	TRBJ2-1	ASSQASGSVNEQF
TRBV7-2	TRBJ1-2	ASSFPFRGYT
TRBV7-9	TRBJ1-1	ASSLGDRPNTEAF
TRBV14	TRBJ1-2	ASSPMSGNDYGYT
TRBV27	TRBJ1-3	ASGELGGNTIY